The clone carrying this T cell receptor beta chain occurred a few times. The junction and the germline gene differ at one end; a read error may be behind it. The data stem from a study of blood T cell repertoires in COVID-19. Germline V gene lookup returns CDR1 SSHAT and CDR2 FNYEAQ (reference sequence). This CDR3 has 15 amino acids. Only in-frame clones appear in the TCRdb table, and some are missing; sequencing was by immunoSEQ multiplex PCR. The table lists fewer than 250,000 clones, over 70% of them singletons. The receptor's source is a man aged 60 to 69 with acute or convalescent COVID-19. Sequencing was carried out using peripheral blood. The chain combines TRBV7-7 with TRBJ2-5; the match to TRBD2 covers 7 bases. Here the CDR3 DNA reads TGTGCTAGCAGCTCCGGCAGGACTAGTGAAGAGACCCAGTACTTC. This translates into CASSSGRTSEETQYF.